Described below is a single T cell receptor beta chain sequence and its context. What it binds is unknown. The data derive from a study of T cell responses to AZD1222 COVID-19 vaccine. Overall study results and limits: Repertoire sampling happened only post peak T cell response. White British people made up most donors, females outnumbered males, and clonal diversity was possibly underestimated.

The repertoire was sequenced with immunoSEQ multiplex PCR; TCRdb's copy has only in-frame clones and lacks some. The sample holds 20,000 to 30,000 clones, roughly nine tenths seen once. The ends were cut back, 1 base at V and 0 bases at J, with 13 bases in the middle. The CDR3 runs 17 residues. Germline V gene sequence: CDR1 SNHLY, CDR2 FYNNEI. The sequence came from an adult who received the AZD1222 COVID-19 vaccine. The source was peripheral blood, collected 28 days after the second AZD1222 dose. The genes are TRBV2 and TRBJ2-1; perhaps TRBD1 as D (6 bases). CDR3 residues: CASSEVGAHSSYNEQFF. The CDR3 nucleotides read TGTGCCAGCAGTGAAGTGGGGGCTCACAGCTCCTACAATGAGCAGTTCTTC.